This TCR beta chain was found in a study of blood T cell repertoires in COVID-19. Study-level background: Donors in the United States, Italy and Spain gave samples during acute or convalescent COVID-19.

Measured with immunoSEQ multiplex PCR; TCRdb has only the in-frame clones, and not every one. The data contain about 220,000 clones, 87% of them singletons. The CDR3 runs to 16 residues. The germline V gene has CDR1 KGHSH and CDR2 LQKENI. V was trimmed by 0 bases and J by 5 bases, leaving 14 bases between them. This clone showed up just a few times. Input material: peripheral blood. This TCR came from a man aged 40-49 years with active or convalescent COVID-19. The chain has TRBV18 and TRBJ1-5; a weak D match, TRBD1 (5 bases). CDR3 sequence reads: CASSPPGQGGDQPQHF. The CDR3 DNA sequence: TGTGCCAGCTCACCACCCGGGCAGGGTGGGGATCAGCCCCAGCATTTT. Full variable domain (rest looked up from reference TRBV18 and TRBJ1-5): NAGVMQNPRHLVRRRGQEARLRCSPMKGHSHVYWYRQLPEEGLKFMVYLQKENIIDESGMPKERFSAEFPKEGPSILRIQQVVRGDSAAYFCASSPPGQGGDQPQHFGDGTRLSIL.